This is a list of T cell receptor beta chains from one sample in a study of blood T cell repertoires in COVID-19. The protocol was immunoSEQ multiplex PCR, while the TCRdb copy is restricted to in-frame clones and leaves out a portion. The repertoire has a few hundred thousand clones, under 90% of them found once; the top ten carry approximately 0.94%. Sequencing was performed on peripheral blood. The receptors originated from a woman aged 35 to 49 who had recovered from COVID-19. The CDR3 runs from the conserved cysteine through the conserved F or W. A D gene is named only where the DNA matches it firmly.

TRBV27	TRBJ1-2	-	CASSYRGAGYGYTF
TRBV5-1	TRBJ2-3	-	CASSLAGDDTQYF
TRBV2	TRBJ2-1	-	CASRPSGLWYGEQFF
TRBV6-1	TRBJ2-7	-	CASSDTQGTYEQYF
TRBV9	TRBJ2-5	TRBD1	CASSARGTGAFQETQYF
TRBV6-6	TRBJ1-1	TRBD1	CASSLLTGGNTEAFF
TRBV28	TRBJ2-3	-	CASSPASQGRDTQYF
TRBV7-8	TRBJ2-7	TRBD2	CASSSFSGSGYEQYF
TRBV5-6	TRBJ2-7	-	CASSSLYSRDNSYEQYF
TRBV5-1	TRBJ1-6	-	CASSLGSPTGTTSPLHF
TRBV25-1	TRBJ2-5	-	CASSDQWHTLQETQYF
TRBV3-1/TRBV3-2	TRBJ2-1	TRBD2	CASSQGLAKNNEQFF
TRBV4-2	TRBJ2-2	-	CASSQEARRAGTGELFF
TRBV2	TRBJ1-1	TRBD1	CASSGQGGFMNTEAFF
TRBV28	TRBJ1-4	TRBD1	CASSSSTGQTNEKLFF
TRBV3-1/TRBV3-2	TRBJ2-3	TRBD2	CASSQDPLAGGRDTQYF
TRBV12-5	TRBJ2-5	TRBD2	CASGTGLAGGLQETQYF